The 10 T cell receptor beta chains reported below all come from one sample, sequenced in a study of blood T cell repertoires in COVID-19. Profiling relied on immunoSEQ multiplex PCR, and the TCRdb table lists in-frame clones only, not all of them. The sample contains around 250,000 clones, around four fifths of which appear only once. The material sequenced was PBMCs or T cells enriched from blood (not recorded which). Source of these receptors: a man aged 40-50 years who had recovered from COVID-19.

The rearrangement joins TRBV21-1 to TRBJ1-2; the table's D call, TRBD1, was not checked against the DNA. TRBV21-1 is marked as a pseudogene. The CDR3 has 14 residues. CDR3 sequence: CASSRRQSPNGYTF. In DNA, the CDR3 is TGTGCCAGCAGCCGTCGACAGTCGCCTAATGGCTACACCTTC.

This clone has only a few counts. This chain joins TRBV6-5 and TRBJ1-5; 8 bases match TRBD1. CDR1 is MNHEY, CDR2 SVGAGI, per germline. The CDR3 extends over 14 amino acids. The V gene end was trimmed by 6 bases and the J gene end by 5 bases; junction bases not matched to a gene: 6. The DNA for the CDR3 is TGTGCCAGCAGGGGCAGGGGGCTGGATCAGCCCCAGCATTTT. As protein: CASRGRGLDQPQHF.

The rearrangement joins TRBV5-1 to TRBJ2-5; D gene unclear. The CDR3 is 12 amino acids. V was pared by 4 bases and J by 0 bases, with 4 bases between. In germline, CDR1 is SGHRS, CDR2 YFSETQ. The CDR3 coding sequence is TGCGCCAGCAGCCAGAACCAAGAGACCCAGTACTTC. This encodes CASSQNQETQYF.

The CDR3 nucleotides are TGTGCCAGCAGCTTAGCCGGAGATCAGCCCCAGCATTTT. Translation gives CASSLAGDQPQHF. The chain combines TRBV7-9 with TRBJ1-5; no reliable D call. V lost 0 bases and J 5 bases, leaving 5 bases between the germline ends. The CDR3 extends over 13 amino acids. Germline CDR1 and CDR2: SEHNR and FQNEAQ (reference sequence).

This CDR3 is CASSPPTGRINSEQFF. CDR3 DNA: TGTGCCAGCAGCCCTCCGACCGGGAGGATCAACAGTGAGCAGTTCTTC. The J gene is TRBJ2-1, the V gene TRBV27, with 7 bases matching TRBD2. In germline, CDR1 is MNHEY, CDR2 SMNVEV (reference sequence). The CDR3 contains 16 residues. Trimming at V came to 6 bases and at J to 9 bases, leaving 17 bases not matched to a gene.

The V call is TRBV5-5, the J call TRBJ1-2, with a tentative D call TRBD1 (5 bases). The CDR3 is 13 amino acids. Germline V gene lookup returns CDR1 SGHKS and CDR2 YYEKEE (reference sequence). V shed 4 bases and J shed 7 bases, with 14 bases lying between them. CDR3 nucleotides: TGTGCCAGCAGCGAAGGGTACGGGGGTGGCTACACCTTC. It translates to CASSEGYGGGYTF.

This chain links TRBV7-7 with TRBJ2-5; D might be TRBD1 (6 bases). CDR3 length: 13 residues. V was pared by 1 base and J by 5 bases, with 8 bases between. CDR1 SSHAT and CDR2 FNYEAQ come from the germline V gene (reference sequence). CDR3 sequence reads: CASSLVTGETQYF. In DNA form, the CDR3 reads TGTGCCAGCAGCTTAGTAACAGGGGAGACCCAGTACTTC.

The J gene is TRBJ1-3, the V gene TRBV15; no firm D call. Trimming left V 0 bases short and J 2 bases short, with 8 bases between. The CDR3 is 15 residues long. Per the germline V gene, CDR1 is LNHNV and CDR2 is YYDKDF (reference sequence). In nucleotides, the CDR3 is TGTGCCACCAGCAGAGATCTGAGGGCTGGAAACACCATATATTTT. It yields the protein CATSRDLRAGNTIYF.

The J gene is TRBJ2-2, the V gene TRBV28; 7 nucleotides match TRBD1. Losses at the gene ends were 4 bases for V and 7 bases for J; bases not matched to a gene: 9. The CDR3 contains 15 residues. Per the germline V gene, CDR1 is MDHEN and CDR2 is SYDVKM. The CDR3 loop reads CASSSRQGYGGELFF. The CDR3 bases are TGTGCCAGCAGTTCCCGACAGGGTTATGGCGGGGAGCTGTTTTTT.

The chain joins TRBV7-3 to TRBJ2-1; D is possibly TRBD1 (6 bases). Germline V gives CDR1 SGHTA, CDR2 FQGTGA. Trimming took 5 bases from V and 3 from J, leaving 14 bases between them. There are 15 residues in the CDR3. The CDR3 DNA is TGTGCCAGCAGCCTTCAGGGGATGGGCTACAATGAGCAGTTCTTC. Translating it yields CASSLQGMGYNEQFF.